These 6 T cell receptor beta chains originate from one sample sequenced in a study of blood T cells in healthy people across ages. The authors ran a second PCR of roughly 6 to 12 cycles using a sample-barcoded 5' primer and a J-beta primer mix. TCRdb ran MiXCR on the 5' RACE reads and lists one entry per CDR3 protein. Altogether about 810,000 distinct CDR3 sequences are present, around 36% being singletons, with the ten largest covering over 10%. The specimen sequenced was blood. Receptors were obtained from a man between 18 and 29 years old in good health.

The CDR3, as DNA: TGCGCCAGCAGCCAAGAAATCGGTTCTGGGGCCAACGTCCTGACTTTC. Translated, it gives CASSQEIGSGANVLTF. The chain uses TRBV4-1 and TRBJ2-6; D call uncertain. Germline CDR1 MGHRA, CDR2 YSYEKL. There are 16 residues in the CDR3. Trimming cost V 0 bases and J 1 base, with 7 bases left between them.

The chain has TRBV20-1 and TRBJ2-7; perhaps D is TRBD1 or TRBD2 (5 bases each). V was shortened by 0 bases and J by 5 bases, with 14 bases between the two germline ends. Germline V gene sequence: CDR1 DFQATT, CDR2 SNEGSKA (reference sequence). The CDR3 runs 14 residues. The CDR3 loop is CSARDTGPADEQYF. The DNA for the CDR3 is TGCAGTGCTAGAGATACGGGGCCGGCGGACGAGCAGTACTTC.

This clonotype was found a few times. The chain combines TRBV5-1 with TRBJ2-1, with D possibly being TRBD2 (6 bases). Germline CDR1 reads SGHRS; CDR2 reads YFSETQ. CDR3 length equals 16 residues. The V end lost 4 bases, the J end lost 6 bases, and 20 bases lay between the germline ends. The DNA of the CDR3 is TGCGCCAGCAGCCCCCATGGGCGGGGTGGCTTCAATGAGCAGTTCTTC. This encodes CASSPHGRGGFNEQFF.

This rearrangement joins TRBV28 to TRBJ1-4; D is undetermined. V was trimmed by 6 bases and J by 0 bases, leaving 8 bases between them. CDR1 is MDHEN and CDR2 is SYDVKM in the germline V gene. The CDR3 is 14 residues long. This chain's CDR3 is CASSPPATNEKLFF. The DNA for the CDR3 is TGTGCCAGCAGCCCCCCCGCAACTAATGAAAAACTGTTTTTT.

This clonotype was detected a few times. The CDR3 bases are TGTGCCAGCAGTGCGGGTACGTTCGACAACTATGGCTACACCTTC. It encodes CASSAGTFDNYGYTF. The genes are TRBV9 and TRBJ1-2; D uncertain. Deletions cut 5 bases from V and 2 bases from J, with 16 bases between. Germline CDR1 reads SGDLS; CDR2 reads YYNGEE. The CDR3 length is 15 residues.

This chain links TRBV3-1 with TRBJ2-7; the D call may be TRBD1 or TRBD2 (5 bases each). The last part of the DNA fits TRBJ2-5 better; the J call may be wrong. The CDR3 spans 19 residues. Per germline, CDR1 LGHDT and CDR2 YNNKEL (reference sequence). The CDR3, as DNA: TGTGCCAGCAGCCAAGGAGCCCCGACTCCCGGGACCCGGAGGCAGACCCAGTACTTC. It codes for CASSQGAPTPGTRRQTQYF.